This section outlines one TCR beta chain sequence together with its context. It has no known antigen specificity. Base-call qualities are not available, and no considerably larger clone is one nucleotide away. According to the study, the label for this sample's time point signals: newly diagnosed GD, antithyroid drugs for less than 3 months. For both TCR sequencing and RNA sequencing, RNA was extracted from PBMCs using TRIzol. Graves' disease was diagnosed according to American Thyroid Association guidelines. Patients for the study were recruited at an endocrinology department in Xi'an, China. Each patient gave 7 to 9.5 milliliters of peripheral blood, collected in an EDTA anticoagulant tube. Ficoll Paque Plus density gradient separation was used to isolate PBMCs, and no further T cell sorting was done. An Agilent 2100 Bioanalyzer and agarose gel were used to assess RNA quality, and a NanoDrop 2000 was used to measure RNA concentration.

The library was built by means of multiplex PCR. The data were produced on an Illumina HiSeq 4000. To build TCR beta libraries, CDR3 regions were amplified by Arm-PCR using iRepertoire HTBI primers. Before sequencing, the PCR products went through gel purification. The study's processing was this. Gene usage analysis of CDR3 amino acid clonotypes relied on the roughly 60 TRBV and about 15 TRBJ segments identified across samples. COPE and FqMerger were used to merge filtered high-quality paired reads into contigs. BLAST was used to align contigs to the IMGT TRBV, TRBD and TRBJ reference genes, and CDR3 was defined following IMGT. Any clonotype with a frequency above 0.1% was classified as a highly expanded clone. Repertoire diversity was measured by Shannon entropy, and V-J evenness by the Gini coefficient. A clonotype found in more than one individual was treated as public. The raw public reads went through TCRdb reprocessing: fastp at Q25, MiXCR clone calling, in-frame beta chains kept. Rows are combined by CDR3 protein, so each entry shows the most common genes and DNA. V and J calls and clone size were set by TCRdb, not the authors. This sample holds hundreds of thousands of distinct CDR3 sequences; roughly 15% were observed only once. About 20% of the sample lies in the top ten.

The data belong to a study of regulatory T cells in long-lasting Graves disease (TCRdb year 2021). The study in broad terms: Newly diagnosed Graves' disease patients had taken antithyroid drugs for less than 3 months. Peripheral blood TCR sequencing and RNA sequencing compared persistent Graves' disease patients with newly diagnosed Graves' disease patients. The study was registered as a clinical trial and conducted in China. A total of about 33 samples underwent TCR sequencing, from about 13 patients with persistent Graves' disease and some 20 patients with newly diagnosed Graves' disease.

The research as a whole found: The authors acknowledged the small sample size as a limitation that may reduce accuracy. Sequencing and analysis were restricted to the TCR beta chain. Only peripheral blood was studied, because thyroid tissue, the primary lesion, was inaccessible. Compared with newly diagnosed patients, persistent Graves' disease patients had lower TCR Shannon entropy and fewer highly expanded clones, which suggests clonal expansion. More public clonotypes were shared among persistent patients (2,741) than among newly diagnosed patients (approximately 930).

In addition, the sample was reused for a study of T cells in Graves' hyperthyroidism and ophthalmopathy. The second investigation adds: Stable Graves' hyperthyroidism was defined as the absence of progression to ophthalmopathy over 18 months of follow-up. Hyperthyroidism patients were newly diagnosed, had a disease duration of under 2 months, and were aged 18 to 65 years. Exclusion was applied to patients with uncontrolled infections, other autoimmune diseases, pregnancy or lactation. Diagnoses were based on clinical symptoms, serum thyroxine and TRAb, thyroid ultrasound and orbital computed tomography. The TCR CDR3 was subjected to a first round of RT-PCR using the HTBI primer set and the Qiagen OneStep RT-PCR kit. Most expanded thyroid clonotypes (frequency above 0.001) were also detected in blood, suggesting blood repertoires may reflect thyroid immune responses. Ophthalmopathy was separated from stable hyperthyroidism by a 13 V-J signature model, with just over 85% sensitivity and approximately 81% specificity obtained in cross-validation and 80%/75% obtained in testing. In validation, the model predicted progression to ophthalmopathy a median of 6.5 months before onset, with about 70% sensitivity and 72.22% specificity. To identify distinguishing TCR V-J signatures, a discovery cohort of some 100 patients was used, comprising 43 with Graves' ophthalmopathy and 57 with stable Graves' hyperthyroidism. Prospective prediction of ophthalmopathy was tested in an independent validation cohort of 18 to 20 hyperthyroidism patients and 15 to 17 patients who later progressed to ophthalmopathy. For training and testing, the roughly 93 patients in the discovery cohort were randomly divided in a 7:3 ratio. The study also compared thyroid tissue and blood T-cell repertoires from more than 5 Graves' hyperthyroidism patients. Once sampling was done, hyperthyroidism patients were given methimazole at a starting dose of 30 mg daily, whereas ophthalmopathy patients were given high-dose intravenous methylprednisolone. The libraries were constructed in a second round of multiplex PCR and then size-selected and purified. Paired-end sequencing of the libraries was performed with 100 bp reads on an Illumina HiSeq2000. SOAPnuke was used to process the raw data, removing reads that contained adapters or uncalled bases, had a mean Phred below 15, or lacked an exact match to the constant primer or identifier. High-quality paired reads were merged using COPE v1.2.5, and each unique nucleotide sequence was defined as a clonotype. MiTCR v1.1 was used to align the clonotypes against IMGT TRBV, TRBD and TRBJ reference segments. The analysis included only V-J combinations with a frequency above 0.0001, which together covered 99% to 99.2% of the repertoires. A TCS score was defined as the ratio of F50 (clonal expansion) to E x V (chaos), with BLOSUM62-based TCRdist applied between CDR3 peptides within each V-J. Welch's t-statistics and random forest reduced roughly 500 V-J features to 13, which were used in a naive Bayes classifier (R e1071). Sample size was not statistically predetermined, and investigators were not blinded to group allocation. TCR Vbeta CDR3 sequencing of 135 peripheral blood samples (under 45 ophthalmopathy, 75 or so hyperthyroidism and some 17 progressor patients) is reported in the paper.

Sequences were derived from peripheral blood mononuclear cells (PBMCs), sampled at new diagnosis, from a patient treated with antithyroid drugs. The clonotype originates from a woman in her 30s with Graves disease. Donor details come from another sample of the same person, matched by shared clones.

The bases are TGCAGTGCTAGAGACCCGGGCCTCTATGGCTACACCTTC. Its product reads: CSARDPGLYGYTF. The sequence joins TRBV20-1 to TRBJ1-2; no D segment can be confidently identified. In the germline V gene (reference sequence), CDR1 corresponds to DFQATT and CDR2 to SNEGSKA. V sheds 0 bases and J sheds 4 bases, leaving 9 bases between their ends. From its cysteine to its phenylalanine, the CDR3 spans 13 amino acids. The kept DNA is CDR3 alone, 39 bases in frame from the first base.